Presented here are 25 T cell receptor beta chains from one specimen sequenced in a study of OX40 agonist ivuxolimab in advanced cancers. The table came from immunoSEQ multiplex PCR; TCRdb's copy has only in-frame clones and leaves some out. The sample has around 31,000 clones, around 90% seen once. This sample comprised CD4+ or CD8+ T cells sorted from blood, obtained in a trial of the OX40 agonist ivuxolimab. The receptors come from an adult with an advanced solid tumor such as melanoma, head and neck, liver or kidney cancer.

J is TRBJ2-2 and V is TRBV29-1; tentatively, D is TRBD1 (6 bases). The length of the CDR3 is 13 residues. V lost 6 bases and J lost 1, with 9 bases in between. Germline CDR1 reads SQVTM; CDR2 reads ANQGSEA. The CDR3 is CSVAGENTGELFF. The CDR3, as DNA: TGCAGCGTGGCAGGGGAGAACACCGGGGAGCTGTTTTTT.

The chain uses TRBV27 and TRBJ2-3, with no clear D. Trimming removed 8 bases from V and 1 base from J, with 10 bases in between. Germline V CDR1 and CDR2: MNHEY, SMNVEV (reference sequence). CDR3 length equals 13 residues. CDR3 nucleotide sequence: TGTGCCAGCGCTATGGGTGGCACAGATACGCAGTATTTT. It translates to CASAMGGTDTQYF.

The V and J genes are TRBV27 and TRBJ1-6; 10 bases map to TRBD1. The germline V gene encodes CDR1 MNHEY and CDR2 SMNVEV (reference sequence). The CDR3 runs to 14 residues. Unmatched junction bases numbered 3, after V lost 6 bases and J lost 7 bases. In DNA, the CDR3 is TGTGCCAGCAGGCGACAGGGGGCGAATTCACCCCTCCACTTT. Its protein is CASRRQGANSPLHF.

This clone was seen once. This chain uses TRBV2 with TRBJ2-7; TRBD2 matches 10 bases. Losses at the gene ends were 7 bases for V and 2 bases for J; bases not matched to a gene: 8. The germline V gene has CDR1 SNHLY and CDR2 FYNNEI. The CDR3 is 15 residues long. The CDR3 loop reads CASNYGLAETYEQYF. The CDR3, as DNA: TGTGCCAGCAACTACGGACTAGCGGAAACCTACGAGCAGTACTTC.

The V and J genes are TRBV6-5 and TRBJ2-1; D could derive from TRBD1 or TRBD2 (5 bases each). This CDR3 spans 15 amino acids. The V end was cut by 4 bases, the J end by 2 bases, with 12 bases between. Germline V gene lookup returns CDR1 MNHEY and CDR2 SVGAGI. The CDR3 bases are TGTGCCAGCAGTTCCTTAGTGGGGGCCTACAATGAGCAGTTCTTC. Translation: CASSSLVGAYNEQFF.

CDR3 amino acids: CASSFGIAGGELFF. For the CDR3, the DNA is TGTGCCAGCAGTTTCGGGATAGCGGGAGGCGAACTGTTTTTT. The chain joins TRBV27 to TRBJ2-2, with 10 bases aligning to TRBD2. CDR3 length: 14 amino acids. The junction had 9 bases not matched to a gene; V was cut back by 3 bases and J by 14 bases. Germline CDR1 MNHEY, CDR2 SMNVEV (reference sequence).

The chain recombines TRBV27 with TRBJ1-3; D remains ambiguous. Trimming pared 4 bases from V and 4 bases from J, leaving 11 bases between. CDR1 and CDR2 from the germline V gene are MNHEY and SMNVEV (reference sequence). This CDR3 spans 14 amino acids. The CDR3 loop is CASSSRIGGNTIYF. The CDR3 bases are TGTGCCAGCAGTTCGAGGATCGGAGGAAACACCATATATTTT.

The chain combines TRBV2 with TRBJ1-1; TRBD1 matches at 7 bases. V lost 2 bases to trimming and J lost 0 bases; unmatched junction nucleotides: 3. The germline gives CDR1 SNHLY, CDR2 FYNNEI. The CDR3 is 15 residues long. CDR3 bases: TGTGCCAGCAGTGAAATGACAGGGTTGAACACTGAAGCTTTCTTT. This sequence encodes CASSEMTGLNTEAFF.

The rearrangement uses TRBV5-6 and TRBJ1-2; weak D call: TRBD1 (6 bases). The germline V gene encodes CDR1 SGHDT and CDR2 YYEEEE. V was cut by 6 bases and J by 2 bases, with 17 bases left in between. This CDR3 has 15 amino acids. DNA of the CDR3: TGTGCCAGCAACGACATAATGGACAGAAACTATGGCTACACCTTC. It is translated as CASNDIMDRNYGYTF.

J is TRBJ2-3 and V is TRBV2; the D is unclear. CDR1 SNHLY and CDR2 FYNNEI come from the germline V gene. This CDR3 has 12 residues. V dropped 3 bases and J dropped 4 bases, with 5 bases sitting between them. In nucleotides, the CDR3 is TGTGCCAGCAGTGACCCGGCAGATACGCAGTATTTT. Protein product: CASSDPADTQYF.

The chain couples TRBV9 to TRBJ2-7, with D possibly matching TRBD2 (7 bases). Trimming removed 3 bases at V and 2 bases at J, with 15 bases between. CDR1 and CDR2 from the germline V gene are SGDLS and YYNGEE. The CDR3 is 15 residues long. The CDR3 region is CASSAEGGRPYEQYF. DNA of the CDR3: TGTGCCAGCAGCGCCGAGGGGGGGCGTCCCTACGAGCAGTACTTC.

The chain employs TRBV6-5 and TRBJ2-2, with a possible D match to TRBD1 (6 bases). Trimming left V 0 bases short and J 6 bases short, with 11 bases between. The CDR3 has 15 residues. Per germline, CDR1 MNHEY and CDR2 SVGAGI. CDR3 in amino acids: CASSYSSGAAGELFF. The CDR3 DNA reads TGTGCCAGCAGTTACTCGTCAGGGGCGGCCGGGGAGCTGTTTTTT.

The gene calls are TRBV29-1 and TRBJ2-7; 8 bases map to TRBD1. Germline V gives CDR1 SQVTM, CDR2 ANQGSEA. This CDR3 spans 13 amino acids. V shed 6 bases, J shed 3 bases, and the junction held 7 bases outside the gene matches. The CDR3: CSVAGTGNYEQYF. The CDR3 bases are TGCAGCGTAGCCGGGACAGGAAACTACGAGCAGTACTTC.

The chain has TRBV7-8 and TRBJ2-1; 10 nucleotides match TRBD1. The CDR3 is 14 amino acids. CDR1 and CDR2 from the germline V gene are SGHVS and FQNEAQ. Trimming at V came to 5 bases and at J to 8 bases, leaving 6 bases not matched to a gene. In DNA form, the CDR3 reads TGTGCCAGCAGCCAGGGACAGGGGTACTATGAGCAGTTCTTC. As protein: CASSQGQGYYEQFF.

The chain carries TRBV27 and TRBJ2-1, with a possible D match to TRBD2 (5 bases). V was pared by 10 bases and J by 4 bases, with 17 bases between. Germline V gives CDR1 MNHEY, CDR2 SMNVEV (reference sequence). This CDR3 contains 14 residues. The chain's CDR3 is CATIGGGLYNEQFF. The CDR3 coding sequence is TGTGCCACTATCGGAGGCGGTCTTTACAATGAGCAGTTCTTC.

The chain is built from TRBV7-3 and TRBJ2-1, with 13 bases identical to TRBD2. Trimming removed 1 base from V and 4 bases from J; junction bases left unmatched: 7. The CDR3 runs 18 residues. Germline V CDR1 and CDR2: SGHTA, FQGTGA. CDR3 DNA sequence: TGTGCCAGCAGCTTAATGCCCCAACTAGCGGGGGGGTACAATGAGCAGTTCTTC. It translates to CASSLMPQLAGGYNEQFF.

The chain joins TRBV5-1 to TRBJ2-1; D possibly uses TRBD1 or TRBD2 (5 bases each). V was clipped by 1 base and J by 9 bases, with 8 bases between them. CDR3 length equals 12 residues. Germline V gene lookup returns CDR1 SGHRS and CDR2 YFSETQ. In DNA form, the CDR3 reads TGCGCCAGCAGCTTGAGAGGGGCTGAGCAGTTCTTC. It yields the protein CASSLRGAEQFF.

V and J are TRBV29-1 and TRBJ2-7; weak D call: TRBD1 (6 bases). Germline CDR1 SQVTM, CDR2 ANQGSEA. The V end was cut by 4 bases, the J end by 2 bases, with 9 bases between. This CDR3 comprises 12 residues. This CDR3 reads CSVGQAAYEQYF. CDR3 DNA sequence: TGCAGCGTTGGACAGGCCGCCTACGAGCAGTACTTC.

The V call is TRBV7-9, the J call TRBJ2-2; no firm D call. V dropped 3 bases and J dropped 6 bases, with 11 bases sitting between them. The germline V gene encodes CDR1 SEHNR and CDR2 FQNEAQ (reference sequence). The CDR3 is made up of 14 amino acids. CDR3 sequence: CASSFTDWAGELFF. The CDR3 DNA is TGTGCCAGCAGCTTTACCGACTGGGCCGGGGAGCTGTTTTTT.

The rearrangement uses TRBV9 and TRBJ1-5; the D is unclear. CDR1 SGDLS and CDR2 YYNGEE come from the germline V gene. Trimming removed 4 bases from V and 3 bases from J, with 14 bases in between. CDR3 length equals 15 residues. The CDR3 region has the DNA TGTGCCAGCAGCTCCGCCGGCAGCCCCAATCAGCCCCAGCATTTT. Translated: CASSSAGSPNQPQHF.

The rearrangement uses TRBV23-1 and TRBJ2-2; 10 bases are a match to TRBD2. TRBV23-1 is an ORF, and what it does is uncertain. After removal of 6 bases from V and 7 bases from J, the junction contained 14 bases not matched to a gene. The CDR3 totals 17 residues. CDR3 residues: CASRSGTSDGCIGELFF. The CDR3 DNA follows: TGCGCCAGCAGGTCCGGGACTAGCGATGGGTGCATCGGGGAGCTGTTTTTT.

The rearrangement links TRBV27 to TRBJ2-3, with D unresolved. The germline V gene encodes CDR1 MNHEY and CDR2 SMNVEV (reference sequence). Trimming pared 1 base from V and 5 bases from J, leaving 4 bases between. CDR3 length: 12 residues. The CDR3 reads CASSLWGDTQYF. The CDR3 bases are TGTGCCAGCAGTTTATGGGGAGATACGCAGTATTTT.

The chain has TRBV27 and TRBJ2-7; D gene uncertain. The germline V gene has CDR1 MNHEY and CDR2 SMNVEV (reference sequence). The CDR3 totals 14 residues. The ends were cut back, 2 bases at V and 0 bases at J, with 8 bases in the middle. Here the CDR3 reads CASSLAAPSYEQYF. The CDR3, as DNA: TGTGCCAGCAGTTTAGCGGCTCCCTCCTACGAGCAGTACTTC.

The J gene is TRBJ2-7, the V gene TRBV19; D gene ambiguous. Germline assignment: CDR1 LNHDA and CDR2 SQIVND (reference sequence). Trimming left V 3 bases short and J 2 bases short, with 8 bases between. CDR3 length: 13 amino acids. The DNA for the CDR3 is TGTGCCAGTAGTATGGCCGGAGCCTACGAGCAGTACTTC. It translates to CASSMAGAYEQYF.

The V call is TRBV28, the J call TRBJ2-1; D is tentatively TRBD1 or TRBD2 (5 bases each). V lost 10 bases and J lost 2, with 15 bases in between. The length of the CDR3 is 14 residues. Germline CDR1 reads MDHEN; CDR2 reads SYDVKM. CDR3 DNA: TGTGCCACCGAGCCGGGACGGACCTACAATGAGCAGTTCTTC. Translation gives CATEPGRTYNEQFF.